The present TCR beta chain was sequenced within a study of blood T cell repertoires in COVID-19 (TCRdb year 2020). Describing the broader study: Collaborator samples came from the United States, Italy and Spain and covered acute and convalescent phases of COVID-19. The prospective study material was composed of cDNA or gDNA derived from T cells, B-cell-depleted T cells, or PBMCs. Subjects who had been exposed to COVID-19, were actively infected with it, or had recovered from it provided the deeply sampled blood TCRbeta repertoires that made up the dataset. A freely available public database, intended as a resource for researchers studying the immune response to SARS-CoV-2, is where the repertoires were released. Samples were obtained from the ongoing ImmuneRACE study (first 160 participants) and from some 1,200 subjects provided by 6 global collaborators. A de-identified subject ID, COVID-19 status, age in years and sex were almost always included in the sample metadata. HLA class I and class II types, where available, came from metadata supplied by the sample provider rather than from assay-based typing. What the study reported, not specific to this receptor: The quantity of clinical and demographic metadata differed by source and by participant and was supplied without curation.

One collaborating source in Seattle enrolled patients while the patients were actively infected and followed the patients over time throughout the course of disease. Collaborating institutions collected whole blood in K2EDTA tubes following their own protocols. Collaborator samples were shipped for TCRbeta analysis as frozen whole blood, isolated PBMCs, or DNA extracted from either sample type. Reading the germline V gene gives CDR1 SGHTA and CDR2 FQGTGA. The CDR3, from cysteine to phenylalanine, totals 14 residues. The sequence is cut down to CDR3 DNA, 42 bases in frame from base 1. Germline trimming amounts to 5 bases on V and 8 bases on J, with 7 as the count of junction bases outside the gene matches. TCRbeta CDR3 regions were amplified from genomic DNA using the immunoSEQ Assay, a bias-controlled multiplex PCR. As for the original processing: The number of nucleated cells in each sample was estimated by amplification of reference gene primers within the assay. To quantify the absolute abundance of each unique TCRbeta CDR3 rearrangement, sequence reads were collapsed and filtered. Productive Simpson clonality was computed per sample as the square root of Simpson's diversity index over productive rearrangements. Entries here come from immuneACCESS through TCRdb and include only in-frame sequences with V and J called. Some clones fail to appear in such tables; in the studies checked, an unresolved V gene covers under half of the shortfall, and the cause of the remainder is unknown. V, J and clone size reflect that table, while D and trimming were determined from the DNA. Present in this sample are some 260,000 clones, around 90% of which were seen just once. 9.5% to 13% of the sample comes from the top ten.

Of note for this clone: This clone's antigen is unknown. No per-base quality is available; no much larger clone lies one base away.

The specimen was peripheral blood. This clonotype originated in a woman aged 70-85 years with COVID-19, enrolled during active disease. The rearranged chain carries TRBV7-3 and TRBJ1-2, with 11 bases matching TRBD1. The nucleotides read TGTGCCAGCAGCACCTCGGGACAGGGGGGCGGCTACACCTTC. Translated, this gives CASSTSGQGGGYTF.